This TCR beta chain came from a study of breast tumors, draining lymph nodes, adjacent tissues (dated by TCRdb to about 2016). Background for the entire study: Breast cancer patients provided tumor, adjacent nontumor tissue and axillary lymph nodes, and the study compared the TCR beta repertoires across these three sources. In human breast cancer, the study set out to assess how tumor, surrounding tissue and draining lymph node repertoires relate to one another and whether T cells might be exchanged between them. Overall study outcomes, separate from this receptor: The conclusion that tumor T cells originate in lymph nodes was framed as consistent with a hypothesis rather than directly demonstrated. Tumor and nontumor tissue repertoires were significantly more similar in luminal-like than in basal-like breast cancer. The data were considered consistent with most tumor T cells being derived from the lymph node and subsequently expanding within tumor tissue. Tumor T-cell repertoires showed less diversity than lymph node repertoires and more diversity than nontumor tissue repertoires, and tumor T-cell repertoires showed preferential V and J gene usage.

TCRdb names Illumina HiSeq 2000 as the instrument used. Multiplex PCR amplification was used to build the TCR beta chain libraries. High-throughput sequencing was used to analyze the amplified TCR beta chain products. The public reads were run again by TCRdb, first through fastp at Q25 and then through MiXCR, and only productive beta chains were kept. Rows merge per CDR3 protein into single entries with the most common DNA and genes. Within this sample are 120,000 to 150,000 distinct CDR3 sequences, with roughly 33% of them counted one time only. About 2.3% of the sample is held by the ten biggest clonotypes. The sample holds many counts of this clonotype. Its target antigen remains unknown. Within one base of it there is no much larger clone, and no base qualities were kept. Lymph node samples were obtained from the axillary draining lymph nodes of breast cancer patients. The CDR3 starts with the cysteine, ends with the phenylalanine, and has 15 residues. Just the 45-base CDR3 DNA is kept, in frame starting at base 1. The CDR1 and CDR2 encoded by the germline V gene are SGHAT and FQNNGV. The V end loses 7 bases and the J end loses 5 bases, and a stretch of 17 bases separates them.

The material sequenced was axillary lymph node tissue. The sequence joins TRBV11-2 to TRBJ2-2; TRBD2 is a possible D gene, resting on 7 matching bases. The origin of this receptor is a female donor with breast cancer. Some clones in this sample may be carry-over from other donors' samples. The CDR3 region reads CASTHRGAGTGELFF. The sequence in DNA is TGTGCCAGCACCCATCGGGGGGCAGGGACCGGGGAGCTGTTTTTT.